These 24 T cell receptor beta chains came from one sample sequenced in a study of metastatic and nonmetastatic thyroid tumors. Thyroid surgery had not been preceded by any treatment in any patient. MiXCR was used by TCRdb to re-call the PCR reads. The sample has roughly 22,000 clones; roughly 36% are singletons. Input material: blood. The receptors come from a male donor with papillary thyroid cancer or a benign thyroid nodule (not recorded which). Some clones in this sample may be carry-over from other donors' samples.

This clone was recorded once. In nucleotides, the CDR3 is TGTGCCTGGGTTTTAGGGTACGAGCAGTACTTC. Its translation: CAWVLGYEQYF. This rearrangement joins TRBV30 to TRBJ2-7, with D hard to call. Germline loops: CDR1 GTSNPN, CDR2 SVGIG (reference sequence). This CDR3 contains 11 residues. Trimming took 5 bases from V and 4 from J, leaving 9 bases between them.

Only a few counts were recorded for this clone. The V call is TRBV12-3 or TRBV12-4, the J call TRBJ1-1; D is ambiguous. This CDR3 spans 14 amino acids. With 3 bases removed from V and 0 bases from J, the gap between germline ends came to 8 bases. This CDR3 is CASSLGTLNTEAFF. Written as DNA, the CDR3 is TGTGCCAGCAGTTTGGGAACCTTGAACACTGAAGCTTTCTTT.

This clone was recorded many times. J is TRBJ2-3 and V is TRBV4-3; no reliable D call. The germline V gene has CDR1 LGHNA and CDR2 YSLEER. The CDR3 is 16 amino acids. Deletions cut 0 bases from V and 1 base from J, with 11 bases between. CDR3 in DNA: TGCGCCAGCAGCCAAGAGTGGGGATTCGGCACAGATACGCAGTATTTT. Protein: CASSQEWGFGTDTQYF.

Within the sample, this clone is medium-sized. The chain couples TRBV20-1 to TRBJ2-1; 12 positions agree with TRBD2. The CDR3 loop spans 16 amino acids. The germline gives CDR1 DFQATT, CDR2 SNEGSKA (reference sequence). With 3 bases clipped from V and 4 bases from J, the junction kept 7 bases outside the gene matches. CDR3 loop: CSARLSTSGSYNEQFF. DNA of the CDR3: TGCAGTGCTAGGTTATCGACTAGCGGGAGTTACAATGAGCAGTTCTTC.

The chain is built from TRBV5-1 and TRBJ2-2; D gene unclear. Trimming shortened V by 5 bases and J by 3 bases, and 11 bases separated the two germline ends. This CDR3 comprises 14 residues. Germline assignment: CDR1 SGHRS and CDR2 YFSETQ. CDR3 DNA sequence: TGCGCCAGCAGGAGGCTACCCTACACCGGGGAGCTGTTTTTT. The encoded protein is CASRRLPYTGELFF.

This clone was picked up many times. V gene TRBV7-9 combines with J gene TRBJ1-1; D uncertain. Germline CDR1 and CDR2: SEHNR and FQNEAQ (reference sequence). CDR3 size: 14 residues. Trimming shortened V by 1 base and J by 5 bases, and 11 bases separated the two germline ends. The CDR3 DNA reads as TGTGCCAGCAGCTTAGTCGATGAGCGTACTGAAGCTTTCTTT. Residues: CASSLVDERTEAFF.

As DNA, the CDR3 is TGCGCCAGCAGCCCCGGGGAATACACAGATACGCAGTATTTT. This gives the protein CASSPGEYTDTQYF. The chain links TRBV5-1 to TRBJ2-3, with TRBD2 as a possible D gene (5 bases). Germline V gene data show CDR1 as SGHRS and CDR2 as YFSETQ. V lost 4 bases, J lost 2 bases, and 11 bases lay in between. The CDR3 spans 14 residues.

By its share, this clone is medium-sized. The chain carries TRBV20-1 and TRBJ1-2; D remains unclear. CDR1 and CDR2 (germline): DFQATT, SNEGSKA (reference sequence). This CDR3 has 15 residues. Trimming stripped 0 bases from V and 0 bases from J, with 11 bases between. CDR3 sequence reads: CSARDPAKSNYGYTF. The DNA for the CDR3 is TGCAGTGCTAGAGATCCGGCGAAATCTAACTATGGCTACACCTTC.

By share, this clone ranks as medium-sized. The chain uses TRBV5-1 and TRBJ2-2, with D hard to call. The germline gives CDR1 SGHRS, CDR2 YFSETQ. This CDR3 comprises 15 residues. V was trimmed by 4 bases and J by 1 base, leaving 11 bases between them. The CDR3 DNA follows: TGCGCCAGCAGCCCAACGCCCCAGAACACCGGGGAGCTGTTTTTT. This gives the protein CASSPTPQNTGELFF.

This clone was seen only a few times. The CDR3 coding sequence is TGTGCCAGCAGTTTATGGACCGGGACAGGGGATGAAAAACTGTTTTTT. Amino acids: CASSLWTGTGDEKLFF. V is TRBV27 and J is TRBJ1-4; 10 bases are a match to TRBD1. The junction had 5 bases not matched to a gene; V was cut back by 1 base and J by 6 bases. The CDR3 has 16 residues. Germline V gene sequence: CDR1 MNHEY, CDR2 SMNVEV (reference sequence).

The gene calls are TRBV7-2 and TRBJ2-7, with D tentatively TRBD1 (6 bases). This CDR3 spans 14 amino acids. Germline V gives CDR1 SGHTA, CDR2 FQGNSA. V was clipped by 4 bases and J by 0 bases, with 10 bases between them. CDR3 protein: CASSSTGSSYEQYF. The CDR3 nucleotides are TGTGCCAGCAGCTCCACAGGGTCCTCCTACGAGCAGTACTTC.

At least ten counts were recorded for this clone. V gene TRBV20-1 combines with J gene TRBJ1-2, with D unresolved. Germline CDR1 reads DFQATT; CDR2 reads SNEGSKA (reference sequence). Trimming took off 4 bases at V and 7 bases at J, with 10 bases between the two ends. The CDR3 totals 11 residues. CDR3 in amino acids: CSATDGRGYTF. Written as DNA, the CDR3 is TGCAGTGCTACGGACGGGCGTGGCTACACCTTC.

The V call is TRBV30, the J call TRBJ2-7; 7 nucleotides align to TRBD2. The germline V gene encodes CDR1 GTSNPN and CDR2 SVGIG (reference sequence). J lost 6 bases, V lost 0 bases, and 5 bases had no gene match. The CDR3 length is 13 residues. CDR3 sequence reads: CAWSVGGSGEQYF. CDR3 nucleotides: TGTGCCTGGAGTGTCGGGGGGAGTGGCGAGCAGTACTTC.

This chain's CDR3 is CSVSRLYQPQHF. In DNA, the CDR3 is TGCAGTGTCAGCCGTTTATATCAGCCCCAGCATTTT. This chain uses TRBV20-1 with TRBJ1-5; D is undetermined. The CDR3 spans 12 residues. V was cut by 7 bases and J by 5 bases, with 12 bases left in between. Looked up from germline, CDR1 is DFQATT and CDR2 is SNEGSKA (reference sequence).

The chain combines TRBV18 with TRBJ2-7, with TRBD1 matching over 8 bases. The junction had 5 bases not matched to a gene; V was cut back by 3 bases and J by 7 bases. The CDR3 length is 13 residues. Germline V lookup: CDR1 KGHSH, CDR2 LQKENI. Here the CDR3 DNA reads TGTGCCAGCTCACCGGACCGGGACAGGGAGCAGTACTTC. It specifies CASSPDRDREQYF.

This clone was seen just once. The gene calls are TRBV20-1 and TRBJ2-3; 11 positions match TRBD1. In germline, CDR1 is DFQATT, CDR2 SNEGSKA (reference sequence). The junction had 9 bases not matched to a gene; V was cut back by 0 bases and J by 4 bases. This CDR3 has 17 residues. CDR3 amino acids: CSAREPKPGQGADTQYF. CDR3 nucleotides: TGCAGTGCTAGAGAACCCAAACCGGGACAGGGGGCAGATACGCAGTATTTT.

This clone was seen a handful of times. The rearrangement joins TRBV19 to TRBJ2-6; D call uncertain. The germline V gene has CDR1 LNHDA and CDR2 SQIVND (reference sequence). The CDR3 is 14 residues long. Trimming took off 8 bases at V and 0 bases at J, with 8 bases between the two ends. This CDR3 reads CASSSSSGANVLTF. The CDR3 DNA is TGTGCCAGTTCCAGTAGCTCTGGGGCCAACGTCCTGACTTTC.

V and J are TRBV6-1 and TRBJ2-6; D call uncertain. Trimming took 4 bases from V and 0 from J, leaving 7 bases between them. Germline values: CDR1 MNHNS, CDR2 SASEGT. This CDR3 is built from 15 residues. CDR3 sequence (DNA): TGTGCCAGCAGTGTGACAAACTCTGGGGCCAACGTCCTGACTTTC. Residues: CASSVTNSGANVLTF.

The DNA for the CDR3 is TGTGCCTGGAGTCGACAGTTTTCACCCCTCCACTTT. This translates into CAWSRQFSPLHF. V gene TRBV30 combines with J gene TRBJ1-6; the D gene is possibly TRBD1 (5 bases). With 2 bases removed from V and 9 bases from J, the gap between germline ends came to 8 bases. The CDR3 contains 12 residues. Germline CDR1 GTSNPN, CDR2 SVGIG (reference sequence).

This clone showed up many times. This rearrangement joins TRBV27 to TRBJ1-5, with TRBD1 matching over 10 bases. Germline CDR1 and CDR2: MNHEY and SMNVEV (reference sequence). The V gene end was trimmed by 5 bases and the J gene end by 7 bases; junction bases not matched to a gene: 5. The CDR3 covers 14 residues. The DNA for the CDR3 is TGTGCCAGCAGTCCGACAGGGGGCGTACAGCCCCAGCATTTT. Protein product: CASSPTGGVQPQHF.

The gene calls are TRBV18 and TRBJ1-2; no firm D call. The CDR3 is 12 residues long. CDR1 is KGHSH, CDR2 LQKENI, per germline. The V end lost 2 bases, the J end lost 4 bases, and 5 bases lay between the germline ends. For the CDR3, the DNA is TGTGCCAGCTCACCAGGCACCTATGGCTACACCTTC. It translates to CASSPGTYGYTF.

This clone has just a few counts. This chain uses TRBV6-1 with TRBJ1-3; 7 positions match TRBD1. This CDR3 contains 17 residues. The V segment lost 6 bases and the J segment 3 bases; nucleotides outside the gene matches: 14. Per the germline V gene, CDR1 is MNHNS and CDR2 is SASEGT. The chain's CDR3 is CASRPRQGLNSGNTIYF. The CDR3 bases are TGTGCCAGCAGGCCAAGACAGGGTTTAAATAGTGGAAACACCATATATTTT.

The chain recombines TRBV18 with TRBJ2-7; D might be TRBD2 (5 bases). Trimming pared 6 bases from V and 3 bases from J, leaving 15 bases between. The germline V gene encodes CDR1 KGHSH and CDR2 LQKENI. This CDR3 has 14 amino acids. The chain's CDR3 is CASSELRRDYEQYF. CDR3 nucleotide sequence: TGTGCCAGCTCCGAACTTAGACGGGACTACGAGCAGTACTTC.

CDR3 loop: CASSLDPGPPTFF. The CDR3 DNA follows: TGCGCCAGCAGCTTGGATCCGGGACCGCCTACGTTCTTC. V gene TRBV5-1 combines with J gene TRBJ2-1; D possibly uses TRBD1 or TRBD2 (5 bases each). Germline V lookup: CDR1 SGHRS, CDR2 YFSETQ. This CDR3 has 13 residues. V was pared by 0 bases and J by 15 bases, with 16 bases between.